Presented here are 28 T cell receptor beta chains from one specimen sequenced in a study of radiotherapy plus CTLA-4 blockade in lung cancer. Method: immunoSEQ multiplex PCR; TCRdb's copy keeps in-frame clones and lacks some. The sample shows about 49,000 clones, 60% to 80% of them seen only once. Sequenced here: peripheral blood, sampled from a patient treated with radiotherapy plus ipilimumab. All receptors derive from a human donor with non-small cell lung cancer who had stable disease on radiotherapy plus ipilimumab.

The V gene is TRBV6-1, the J gene TRBJ1-1; 8 nucleotides line up with TRBD1. CDR1 is MNHNS, CDR2 SASEGT, per germline. The CDR3 has 11 residues. Trimming cost V 11 bases and J 4 bases; bases outside gene matches: 3. DNA for the CDR3: TGTGCCGTCGGACAGGGCACTGAAGCTTTCTTT. Protein sequence: CAVGQGTEAFF.

The rearrangement uses TRBV25-1 and TRBJ1-4; D possibly corresponds to TRBD1 (5 bases). The CDR3 has 13 amino acids. V was pared by 3 bases and J by 8 bases, with 10 bases between. Germline V gene lookup returns CDR1 MGHDK and CDR2 SYGVNS. DNA for the CDR3: TGTGCCAGCAGTGACAGGGTTAGCGAAAAACTGTTTTTT. Protein: CASSDRVSEKLFF.

In its sample, this clone was seen a few times. This chain joins TRBV29-1 and TRBJ2-1; D uncertain. Germline CDR1 is SQVTM and CDR2 is ANQGSEA. The CDR3 length is 10 residues. The V gene lost 6 bases and the J gene lost 8 bases, with 8 bases spanning the gap. CDR3 protein: CSVEFDEQFF. Written as DNA, the CDR3 is TGCAGCGTAGAGTTCGATGAGCAGTTCTTC.

This chain uses TRBV6-5 with TRBJ1-2; 7 bases match TRBD1. Unmatched junction bases numbered 7, after V lost 5 bases and J lost 4 bases. Germline lookup yields CDR1 MNHEY and CDR2 SVGAGI. The CDR3 spans 14 residues. The CDR3 DNA reads TGTGCCAGCAGTCGACCACAGGGGACCTATGGCTACACCTTC. This codes for CASSRPQGTYGYTF.

This rearrangement joins TRBV19 to TRBJ2-1, with 13 bases matching TRBD2. There are 15 residues in the CDR3. Trimming cost V 6 bases and J 9 bases; bases outside gene matches: 8. Germline CDR1 LNHDA, CDR2 SQIVND (reference sequence). CDR3 DNA: TGTGCCAGTAGAATTACTAGCGGGGGGGCTGGTGAGCAGTTCTTC. As protein: CASRITSGGAGEQFF.

V usage is TRBV5-1 and J usage is TRBJ1-1, with 11 bases aligning to TRBD1. With 6 bases clipped from V and 10 bases from J, the junction kept 8 bases outside the gene matches. The CDR3 runs to 13 residues. Germline CDR1 SGHRS, CDR2 YFSETQ. CDR3 residues: CASNRGQGARAFF. The CDR3 bases are TGCGCCAGCAATCGAGGACAGGGGGCGAGAGCTTTCTTT.

V is TRBV23-1 and J is TRBJ2-7; maybe TRBD1 (6 bases). TRBV23-1 is an open reading frame, and its role is uncertain. Trimming shortened V by 3 bases and J by 0 bases, and 18 bases separated the two germline ends. CDR3 size: 17 residues. The CDR3 reads CASSHQIRTVTSYEQYF. For the CDR3, the DNA is TGCGCCAGCAGTCACCAAATTAGGACAGTGACCTCCTACGAGCAGTACTTC.

The CDR3 sequence: CASSVGWGQPQHF. CDR3 DNA sequence: TGTGCCAGCAGTGTAGGGTGGGGTCAGCCCCAGCATTTT. The chain recombines TRBV6-1 with TRBJ1-5; D is undetermined. The CDR3 spans 13 residues. Germline V gene data show CDR1 as MNHNS and CDR2 as SASEGT. The V and J ends lost 4 bases and 6 bases respectively, with 10 bases between them.

This clone was detected only a few times. The chain uses TRBV6-1 and TRBJ1-5; D unresolved. Germline-derived CDR1 and CDR2 are MNHNS and SASEGT. This CDR3 has 14 amino acids. Deletions cut 2 bases from V and 3 bases from J, with 8 bases between. The CDR3 loop is CASSEPAVNQPQHF. CDR3 nucleotides: TGTGCCAGCAGTGAACCAGCCGTCAATCAGCCCCAGCATTTT.

The chain employs TRBV7-2 and TRBJ2-1; 9 positions match TRBD1. CDR1 SGHTA and CDR2 FQGNSA come from the germline V gene. V lost 5 bases and J lost 4; bases outside the gene matches: 9. The CDR3 runs to 16 residues. CDR3 sequence reads: CASSERDRGDYNEQFF. The CDR3 region has the DNA TGTGCCAGCAGCGAACGTGACAGGGGGGATTACAATGAGCAGTTCTTC. Complete variable domain (other parts from reference TRBV7-2 and TRBJ2-1): GAGVSQSPSNKVTEKGKDVELRCDPISGHTALYWYRQSLGQGLEFLIYFQGNSAPDKSGLPSDRFSAERTGGSVSTLTIQRTQQEDSAVYLCASSERDRGDYNEQFFGPGTRLTVL.

The rearrangement joins TRBV29-1 to TRBJ1-2, with unresolved D. With 6 bases removed from V and 6 bases from J, the gap between germline ends came to 17 bases. The CDR3 length is 13 residues. Germline V gene lookup returns CDR1 SQVTM and CDR2 ANQGSEA. CDR3: CSVHIVLGNGYTF. CDR3 sequence (DNA): TGCAGCGTCCACATAGTTCTTGGTAATGGCTACACCTTC.

The rearrangement uses TRBV6-1 and TRBJ2-1; D is ambiguous. This CDR3 is built from 12 residues. Germline values: CDR1 MNHNS, CDR2 SASEGT. V was trimmed by 4 bases and J by 4 bases, leaving 5 bases between them. Here the CDR3 reads CASSALYNEQFF. The CDR3 bases are TGTGCCAGCAGTGCCTTATACAATGAGCAGTTCTTC.

The V call is TRBV5-1, the J call TRBJ2-7, with D possibly called TRBD1 or TRBD2 (6 bases each). Trimming left V 0 bases short and J 0 bases short, with 13 bases between. The CDR3 is 16 residues long. CDR1 is SGHRS and CDR2 is YFSETQ in the germline V gene. The CDR3 protein is CASSLVLGGRSYEQYV. The CDR3 region has the DNA TGCGCCAGCAGCTTGGTATTGGGGGGCCGCTCCTACGAGCAGTACGTC.

The chain has TRBV6-1 and TRBJ1-4; weak D call: TRBD1 (5 bases). V lost 6 bases to trimming and J lost 3 bases, with 11 bases between them. The CDR3 loop spans 14 amino acids. Per germline, CDR1 MNHNS and CDR2 SASEGT. In DNA, the CDR3 is TGTGCCAGCAGACGGGACGGATCTAATGAAAAACTGTTTTTT. Its translation: CASRRDGSNEKLFF.

V gene TRBV7-7 combines with J gene TRBJ2-3, with 16 bases matching TRBD2. The germline V gene has CDR1 SSHAT and CDR2 FNYEAQ (reference sequence). The trim removed 4 bases at V and 6 bases at J, leaving 1 base unmatched. This CDR3 has 15 amino acids. The DNA of the CDR3 is TGTGCCAGCAGCTCGGGACTAGCGGGGGGGGATACGCAGTATTTT. Its translation: CASSSGLAGGDTQYF.

V is TRBV5-1 and J is TRBJ2-3, with TRBD1 matching 7 bases. Germline CDR1 reads SGHRS; CDR2 reads YFSETQ. The CDR3 is made up of 14 amino acids. The V segment lost 4 bases and the J segment 8 bases; nucleotides outside the gene matches: 10. CDR3 DNA: TGCGCCAGCAGCCCCGGGACAGCCATTGGTACGCAGTATTTT. This gives the protein CASSPGTAIGTQYF.

V gene TRBV7-2 combines with J gene TRBJ1-2, with 9 bases identical to TRBD1. The CDR3 is made up of 15 amino acids. The V segment lost 1 base and the J segment 4 bases; nucleotides outside the gene matches: 4. CDR1 and CDR2 from the germline V gene are SGHTA and FQGNSA. The CDR3 bases are TGTGCCAGCAGCTTAGAGACAGGGGGTGGCTATGGCTACACCTTC. As protein: CASSLETGGGYGYTF.

The CDR3 region has the DNA TGCGCCAGCAGCCCCCTAGCGGGGGAAATGGATACGCAGTATTTT. This encodes CASSPLAGEMDTQYF. The chain is built from TRBV4-1 and TRBJ2-3; 10 positions agree with TRBD2. Germline V gives CDR1 MGHRA, CDR2 YSYEKL. The junction had 7 bases not matched to a gene; V was cut back by 4 bases and J by 6 bases. This CDR3 region has 15 residues.

There are a few counts of this clone. The CDR3 reads CASSPDRGDYGYTF. As DNA, the CDR3 is TGTGCCAGCAGCCCGGACAGGGGAGACTATGGCTACACCTTC. The chain is built from TRBV5-6 and TRBJ1-2; 9 bases fit TRBD1. Looked up from germline, CDR1 is SGHDT and CDR2 is YYEEEE. CDR3 length: 14 residues. J lost 3 bases, V lost 4 bases, and 4 bases had no gene match.

V usage is TRBV2 and J usage is TRBJ1-5, with TRBD1 as a possible D gene (6 bases). Germline-derived CDR1 and CDR2 are SNHLY and FYNNEI. The CDR3 runs to 14 residues. With 5 bases removed from V and 0 bases from J, the gap between germline ends came to 8 bases. The DNA for the CDR3 is TGTGCCAGCAGTTCAGGGGATAGCAATCAGCCCCAGCATTTT. As protein: CASSSGDSNQPQHF.

The chain employs TRBV4-3 and TRBJ1-2; TRBD1 agrees at 8 bases. V shed 5 bases and J 7 bases; nucleotides not matched to a gene: 6. The CDR3 length is 13 residues. The germline V gene encodes CDR1 LGHNA and CDR2 YSLEER. CDR3 region: CASSVRDRSGYTF. The CDR3 region has the DNA TGCGCCAGCAGCGTCCGGGACAGGAGTGGCTACACCTTC.

This sequence joins TRBV20-1 and TRBJ1-2; D gene unclear. Trimming removed 8 bases at V and 4 bases at J, with 11 bases between. This CDR3 region has 11 residues. Germline assignment: CDR1 DFQATT and CDR2 SNEGSKA (reference sequence). CDR3 bases: TGCAGTCCACCCCCCCCCTATGGCTACACCTTC. Translating it yields CSPPPPYGYTF.

The chain employs TRBV15 and TRBJ1-3; the match to TRBD1 covers 8 bases. CDR1 and CDR2 (germline): LNHNV, YYDKDF (reference sequence). This CDR3 is built from 15 residues. Trimming took 6 bases from V and 3 from J; bases not matched to a gene: 7. The CDR3 sequence: CATSSQGAFGNTIYF. For the CDR3, the DNA is TGTGCCACCAGTTCTCAGGGGGCCTTTGGAAACACCATATATTTT.

The chain joins TRBV18 to TRBJ2-7, with D possibly being TRBD1 (5 bases). Looked up from germline, CDR1 is KGHSH and CDR2 is LQKENI. Trimming cost V 5 bases and J 4 bases, with 12 bases left between them. The CDR3 contains 13 residues. The CDR3, as DNA: TGTGCCAGCTCATTACAGGAAGATTACGAGCAGTACGTC. The encoded protein is CASSLQEDYEQYV.

Ten or more counts support this clone. The chain uses TRBV10-3 and TRBJ1-6, with 7 bases lining up with TRBD1. J gave up 10 bases and V 7 bases, and 13 bases lay outside the gene matches. From germline, CDR1 is ENHRY and CDR2 SYGVKD. The CDR3 is 15 amino acids. This CDR3 is CAINEQGSGNSPLHF. The CDR3 nucleotides read TGTGCCATCAACGAACAGGGGAGCGGTAACTCACCCCTCCACTTT.

The chain combines TRBV4-3 with TRBJ1-2; unclear D gene. The CDR3 has 16 residues. Germline assignment: CDR1 LGHNA and CDR2 YSLEER. The V gene lost 0 bases and the J gene lost 9 bases, with 20 bases spanning the gap. The CDR3 protein is CASSQEIVGRFTRYTF. CDR3 DNA sequence: TGCGCCAGCAGCCAAGAGATAGTCGGAAGGTTCACTCGCTACACCTTC.

V is TRBV6-1 and J is TRBJ2-7, with TRBD2 matching 8 bases. The germline gives CDR1 MNHNS, CDR2 SASEGT. With V trimmed by 5 bases and J by 3 bases, 6 bases remained unmatched. CDR3 length equals 14 residues. The CDR3 protein is CASSQLAEVYEQYF. CDR3 DNA sequence: TGTGCCAGCAGTCAACTAGCGGAGGTCTACGAGCAGTACTTC.

The chain combines TRBV7-3 with TRBJ2-3; perhaps TRBD2 as D (6 bases). Per germline, CDR1 SGHTA and CDR2 FQGTGA. CDR3 length: 17 amino acids. Trimming removed 2 bases at V and 2 bases at J, with 17 bases between. The CDR3 reads CASSLYNGAGNTDTQYF. The CDR3 region has the DNA TGTGCCAGCAGCTTATATAATGGGGCGGGGAACACAGATACGCAGTATTTT.